A selection of T cell receptor beta chains follows, all from one sample in a study of blood T cell repertoires in COVID-19. Sequencing used immunoSEQ multiplex PCR; TCRdb keeps in-frame clones, though not all of them. The sample records some 510,000 clones, roughly 88% being singletons. The sample comprised PBMCs or T cells enriched from blood (not recorded which). The source of these receptors is a middle-aged woman who had recovered from COVID-19. CDR3s include the opening cysteine and the closing phenylalanine or tryptophan. The order of the fields is clone size, V gene, D gene, J gene, CDR3 length, CDR3 DNA, CDR3 protein. D genes are given only for firm matches. Rows may omit the clone size; those that give it use once, few, many or a size class.

>NA|TRBV3-1/TRBV3-2|NA|TRBJ2-2|14
TGTGCCAGCAGCCAAACACAGAACACCGGGGAGCTGTTTTTT
CASSQTQNTGELFF
>once|TRBV5-5|TRBD1|TRBJ1-2|15
TGTGCCAGCAGCTTAGCACCGGGACAGGGCTATGGCTACACCTTC
CASSLAPGQGYGYTF
>NA|TRBV7-9|NA|TRBJ1-4|16
TGTGCCAGCAGCTTAGTGCTTCAGGGAACTAATGAAAAACTGTTTTTT
CASSLVLQGTNEKLFF
>NA|TRBV18|TRBD2|TRBJ2-2|18
TGTGCCAGCTCACCACCGGTGGGACTAGCGGATAACACCGGGGAGCTGTTTTTT
CASSPPVGLADNTGELFF
>NA|TRBV13|NA|TRBJ1-1|14
TGTGCCAGCAGCTTCCCAATGAGGGACACTGAAGCTTTCTTT
CASSFPMRDTEAFF
>NA|TRBV7-6|NA|TRBJ2-1|15
TGTGCCAGCAGTTTGGAGGGCCGGTTCTACAATGAGCAGTTCTTC
CASSLEGRFYNEQFF
>NA|TRBV4-2|NA|TRBJ1-5|15
TGTGCCAGCAGCCAAGATTGGGGCCTCAATCAGCCCCAGCATTTT
CASSQDWGLNQPQHF
>NA|TRBV9|NA|TRBJ1-6|14
TGTGCCAGCAGCGTAACAGGGTCGAATTCACCCCTCCACTTT
CASSVTGSNSPLHF
>NA|TRBV6-5|NA|TRBJ2-1|14
TGTGCCAGTCTGAGTAGCGACTCCTACAATGAGCAGTTCTTC
CASLSSDSYNEQFF
>once|TRBV27|NA|TRBJ2-1|15
TGTGCCAGCAGCGCGAACCGGGACAACTACAATGAGCAGTTCTTC
CASSANRDNYNEQFF
>NA|TRBV5-1|TRBD1|TRBJ2-5|14
TGCGCCAGCCACAGGGGTGGGATTAGGGAGACCCAGTACTTC
CASHRGGIRETQYF
>NA|TRBV5-1|TRBD2|TRBJ2-7|15
TGCGCCAGCAGCCCCGGCGGGAGACGGACCTACGAGCAGTACTTC
CASSPGGRRTYEQYF
>NA|TRBV11-2|NA|TRBJ2-2|15
TGTGCCAGCAGCCTCGGCACTAGCTACACCGGGGAGCTGTTTTTT
CASSLGTSYTGELFF
>NA|TRBV14|TRBD2|TRBJ2-7|14
TGTGCCAGCAGTCGGACTAGCGGGAGGCGCGAGCAGTACTTC
CASSRTSGRREQYF
>NA|TRBV7-2|TRBD2|TRBJ2-7|15
TGTGCCAGCAGCGATCCTAGCGGGAGGTCCTACGAGCAGTACTTC
CASSDPSGRSYEQYF
>NA|TRBV5-4|TRBD2|TRBJ2-7|15
TGTGCCAGCAGCTTATCGGGACTACGACCCTACGAGCAGTACTTC
CASSLSGLRPYEQYF